These 4 T cell receptor beta chains originate from one sample sequenced in a study of shared clonotypes between healthy human individuals. Here immunoSEQ multiplex PCR was the method, and the copy in TCRdb shows in-frame clones only, minus some. The table has approximately 1,000,000 clones, roughly 80% seen once. The sequenced sample was memory CD4+ T cells from PBMCs. Specified subset: CD45RA-negative fraction. The receptors stem from a young man in good health. Some clones in this sample may be carry-over from other donors' samples.

A few counts support this clone. The chain carries TRBV13 and TRBJ2-5; maybe TRBD2 (6 bases). The germline gives CDR1 PRHDT, CDR2 FYEKMQ (reference sequence). Trimming shortened V by 5 bases and J by 2 bases, and 12 bases separated the two germline ends. This CDR3 spans 14 amino acids. For the CDR3, the DNA is TGTGCCAGCAGCCCCCTAGCGACACAAGAGACCCAGTACTTC. As protein: CASSPLATQETQYF.

The genes are TRBV4-2 and TRBJ2-5; 10 bases match TRBD2. The J segment lost 3 bases and the V segment lost 4 bases, leaving 2 bases of the junction unmatched. The CDR3 loop spans 14 amino acids. The germline V gene encodes CDR1 LGHNA and CDR2 YNFKEQ. CDR3 in amino acids: CASSPGTSEETQYF. DNA for the CDR3: TGTGCCAGCAGCCCCGGGACTAGCGAAGAGACCCAGTACTTC.

The chain is built from TRBV5-1 and TRBJ2-5, with a possible D match to TRBD2 (5 bases). The germline V and J ends were trimmed by 1 base and 5 bases, with 12 bases remaining between them. CDR1 is SGHRS and CDR2 is YFSETQ in the germline V gene. The CDR3 has 14 residues. The CDR3 loop reads CASSLSGSSETQYF. The CDR3 DNA is TGCGCCAGCAGCTTGAGTGGGAGCAGCGAGACCCAGTACTTC.

About this clone itself: Other DNA sequences in the same sample also yield this CDR3. V and J are TRBV29-1 and TRBJ2-5, with D perhaps given as TRBD1 or TRBD2 (6 bases each). Germline assignment: CDR1 SQVTM and CDR2 ANQGSEA. The CDR3 runs to 11 residues. V dropped 4 bases and J dropped 4 bases, with 7 bases sitting between them. CDR3 loop: CSVGGAETQYF. The CDR3 DNA reads as TGCAGCGTTGGGGGGGCAGAGACCCAGTACTTC.